Below are 14 T cell receptor beta chains sequenced from a single sample in a study of cytomegalovirus exposure and HLA in healthy donors. PCR used 60 Vbeta primers and 13 Jbeta primers. The repertoire was sequenced with immunoSEQ multiplex PCR; TCRdb's copy has only in-frame clones and lacks some. The table includes approximately 120,000 clones, more than 65% detected once. What was sequenced was PBMCs. These receptor sequences come from a man aged 18 to 35 in good health and CMV-seronegative.

The V gene is TRBV7-8, the J gene TRBJ1-2; D remains ambiguous. Germline CDR1 and CDR2: SGHVS and FQNEAQ. V was cut by 0 bases and J by 8 bases, with 13 bases left in between. The CDR3 contains 14 residues. DNA of the CDR3: TGTGCCAGCAGCTTAGCGCCCGGGTTCTGGGGCTACACCTTC. It codes for CASSLAPGFWGYTF.

The V and J genes are TRBV10-1 and TRBJ1-2, with 9 bases identical to TRBD1. The germline V gene has CDR1 WNHNN and CDR2 SYGVQD (reference sequence). The CDR3 has 19 amino acids. V lost 3 bases to trimming and J lost 5 bases; unmatched junction nucleotides: 19. CDR3 protein: CASSDSWGQGGTLRYGYTF. The CDR3, as DNA: TGCGCCAGCAGTGACTCCTGGGGACAGGGAGGGACCCTAAGGTATGGCTACACCTTC.

This clone was recorded only once. V and J are TRBV4-3 and TRBJ1-1, with D possibly TRBD1 on 6 matching bases. The CDR3 length is 17 residues. Germline CDR1 and CDR2: LGHNA and YSLEER. The V end was cut by 4 bases, the J end by 11 bases, with 29 bases between. This chain's CDR3 is CASSPGATLLGQSGAFF. The CDR3, as DNA: TGCGCCAGCAGCCCAGGGGCGACCCTCCTCGGCCAGTCGGGGGCTTTCTTT.

Worth noting for this clone: Other DNA sequences of this sample code for an identical CDR3. The chain employs TRBV5-1 and TRBJ2-7; 8 bases match TRBD2. CDR3 length: 14 amino acids. Germline V lookup: CDR1 SGHRS, CDR2 YFSETQ. Trimming took 0 bases from V and 2 from J; bases not matched to a gene: 1. DNA for the CDR3: TGCGCCAGCAGCTTGGCGGGGGGGACCTACGAGCAGTACTTC. As protein: CASSLAGGTYEQYF. Based on the CDR3 plus reference TRBV5-1 and TRBJ2-7, the full variable domain is KAGVTQTPRYLIKTRGQQVTLSCSPISGHRSVSWYQQTPGQGLQFLFEYFSETQRNKGNFPGRFSGRQFSNSRSEMNVSTLELGDSALYLCASSLAGGTYEQYFGPGTRLTVT.

V gene TRBV12-5 combines with J gene TRBJ1-5; perhaps TRBD1 as D (5 bases). V lost 0 bases and J 0 bases, leaving 15 bases between the germline ends. Per germline, CDR1 LGHNT and CDR2 FRNRAP. The CDR3 runs 18 residues. The CDR3, as DNA: TGTGCTAGTGGTTTGGTACTAACGGACACTTATAGCAATCAGCCCCAGCATTTT. Amino acids: CASGLVLTDTYSNQPQHF.

The chain joins TRBV7-2 to TRBJ1-2; D gene ambiguous. V lost 3 bases, J lost 2 bases, and 7 bases lay in between. CDR1 SGHTA and CDR2 FQGNSA come from the germline V gene. This CDR3 contains 13 residues. The CDR3 reads CASSFGGNYGYTF. The CDR3 bases are TGTGCCAGCAGCTTTGGCGGGAACTATGGCTACACCTTC.

This chain joins TRBV4-1 and TRBJ2-1; 11 nucleotides align to TRBD2. CDR1 is MGHRA and CDR2 is YSYEKL in the germline V gene. Trimming removed 2 bases from V and 9 bases from J; junction bases left unmatched: 6. This CDR3 is built from 15 residues. CDR3 bases: TGCGCCAGCAGCCAATCGACTAGCGGGGTTTTTGAGCAGTTCTTC. Amino acids: CASSQSTSGVFEQFF.

V and J are TRBV2 and TRBJ2-3, with D perhaps TRBD1 (5 bases). The V gene lost 0 bases and the J gene lost 9 bases, with 10 bases spanning the gap. Germline V gene lookup returns CDR1 SNHLY and CDR2 FYNNEI. The CDR3 is made up of 13 amino acids. The CDR3 here is CASSEARQTTQYF. In nucleotides, the CDR3 is TGTGCCAGCAGTGAAGCGCGACAGACAACGCAGTATTTT.

The chain has TRBV5-8 and TRBJ2-1; 10 bases agree with TRBD1. Trimming at V came to 4 bases and at J to 4 bases, leaving 2 bases not matched to a gene. CDR3 size: 14 residues. Germline CDR1 SGHTS, CDR2 YDEGEE. As DNA, the CDR3 is TGTGCCAGCAGCGTGGGACAGGGGTACAATGAGCAGTTCTTC. This encodes CASSVGQGYNEQFF.

J is TRBJ1-2 and V is TRBV7-2, with a possible D match to TRBD1 (6 bases). V lost 5 bases to trimming and J lost 8 bases, with 21 bases between them. CDR1 is SGHTA and CDR2 is FQGNSA in the germline V gene. CDR3 size: 15 residues. CDR3 loop: CASSPLLEGVGGYTF. Here the CDR3 DNA reads TGTGCCAGCAGCCCCCTCCTTGAGGGGGTGGGGGGCTACACCTTC.

This clone has a single count. CDR3 sequence (DNA): TGTGCCAGCCTAAGTTACTCCGGCGGAGCCAAAAACATTCAGTACTTC. Amino acids: CASLSYSGGAKNIQYF. This chain links TRBV2 with TRBJ2-4; D call uncertain. V lost 8 bases and J lost 0, with 17 bases in between. The CDR3 length is 16 residues. The V gene's germline CDR1 is SNHLY and CDR2 FYNNEI. Based on the CDR3 plus reference TRBV2 and TRBJ2-4, the full variable domain is EPEVTQTPSHQVTQMGQEVILRCVPISNHLYFYWYRQILGQKVEFLVSFYNNEISEKSEIFDDQFSVERPDGSNFTLKIRSTKLEDSAMYFCASLSYSGGAKNIQYFGAGTRLSVL.

The chain employs TRBV27 and TRBJ2-3; tentative D call: TRBD1 (6 bases). The V gene's germline CDR1 is MNHEY and CDR2 SMNVEV (reference sequence). This CDR3 has 16 residues. V lost 1 base to trimming and J lost 1 base, with 12 bases between them. The CDR3 coding sequence is TGTGCCAGCAGTTTATGGTCGGGGACACGCACAGATACGCAGTATTTT. It translates to CASSLWSGTRTDTQYF.

This chain joins TRBV5-6 and TRBJ1-5, with TRBD1 identical over 7 bases. This CDR3 is 17 amino acids long. Germline V gene sequence: CDR1 SGHDT, CDR2 YYEEEE. With V trimmed by 3 bases and J by 5 bases, 14 bases remained unmatched. Here the CDR3 DNA reads TGTGCCAGCAGCTCCGCCGGGACAGTTCCTTCCCATCAGCCCCAGCATTTT. It encodes CASSSAGTVPSHQPQHF.

V usage is TRBV5-1 and J usage is TRBJ2-7; 8 nucleotides match TRBD1. The V segment lost 4 bases and the J segment 0 bases; nucleotides outside the gene matches: 3. Germline assignment: CDR1 SGHRS and CDR2 YFSETQ. The CDR3 spans 14 residues. The CDR3 coding sequence is TGCGCCAGCAGCCCGGGGACAGGCTCCTACGAGCAGTACTTC. Translated, it gives CASSPGTGSYEQYF.